This paragraph covers one T cell receptor beta chain sequence. Its antigen is still unknown. Base qualities are not recorded, but no much larger clone differs from it by a single base. TCRbeta CDR3 regions were amplified from genomic DNA by means of the immunoSEQ Assay, a bias-controlled multiplex PCR. Regarding the original processing steps: The number of nucleated cells in each sample was estimated from the amplification of reference gene primers within the assay. To quantify the absolute abundance of each unique TCRbeta CDR3 rearrangement, sequence reads were collapsed and filtered. Productive Simpson clonality was computed per sample as the square root of Simpson's diversity index over productive rearrangements. TCRdb limited this immuneACCESS table to in-frame rearrangements with V and J called. A share of clones is missing; checked studies link under half to unresolved V genes, and the rest is unexplained. V, J and clone size reflect that table, while D and trimming were determined from the DNA. Within this sample are approximately 140,000 clones, with roughly 84% of them counted one time only. About 4% of the sample comes from the top ten.

Participants in the prospective study were enrolled through a virtual design, were aged about 18 to 89 years, and lived in 24 United States geographic areas. To assign participants to cohorts, the prospective study relied on clinical history that participants themselves reported in a screening survey and a study questionnaire. Mobile phlebotomists in the prospective study collected whole blood, serum and a nasopharyngeal or oropharyngeal swab from every participant. Participants in the prospective study had the option to provide additional blood draws and questionnaires over a roughly 2-month period. Before DNA extraction, blood samples from the prospective study were shipped at room temperature or frozen. Per the germline V gene (reference sequence), LGHDT is the CDR1 and YNNKEL is the CDR2. Germline trimming: 8 bases from V, 0 bases from J; junction bases outside gene matches: 6. From cysteine to phenylalanine, the CDR3 is 15 amino acids long. Kept here is only the CDR3 DNA, which spans 45 bases and is read in frame from base 1.

The data originate from a study of blood T cell repertoires in COVID-19 (dated by TCRdb to between 2020 and 2021). Some background on the complete study: Recovered participants in ImmuneRACE Cohort 3 were defined as having two consecutive negative NP/OP PCR tests, clearance from a healthcare professional, or resolution of symptoms. Samples from collaborators originated in the United States, Italy and Spain and spanned both the acute and convalescent phases of COVID-19. Where available, HLA class I and class II types were obtained from metadata supplied by the sample provider rather than from assay-based typing. The material from the prospective study consisted of cDNA or gDNA derived from T cells, B-cell-depleted T cells, or PBMCs. Nearly every sample came with metadata listing a de-identified subject ID, COVID-19 status, age in years and sex. A freely available public database, intended as a resource for researchers studying the immune response to SARS-CoV-2, is where the repertoires were released. Deeply sampled blood TCRbeta repertoires from subjects exposed to, actively infected with, or recovered from COVID-19 were included in the dataset. Samples came from the ongoing ImmuneRACE study (first 160 participants) plus 1,254 subjects from 6 global collaborators.

Results the study describes overall, beyond this receptor: Clinical and demographic metadata were provided uncurated, with the amount varying by source and participant.

This TCR derives from a man in his fifties in a cohort exposed to, infected with or recovered from COVID-19 (not recorded which). The source material was PBMCs or T cells enriched from blood (not recorded which). This receptor chain uses TRBV3-1 (or the pseudogene TRBV3-2) and TRBJ2-3, with TRBD2 identical over 9 junction bases. The DNA reads TGTGCCAGCGGACGAGCGGGAGGCAGCACAGATACGCAGTATTTT. This yields the protein CASGRAGGSTDTQYF.